This is a list of T cell receptor beta chains from one sample in a study of blood T cell repertoires in COVID-19. Measured with immunoSEQ multiplex PCR; TCRdb has only the in-frame clones, and not every one. The table includes roughly 270,000 clones, about 85% detected once. Material: PBMCs or T cells enriched from blood (not recorded which). The receptors stem from a woman in her forties or fifties who had recovered from COVID-19. The CDR3 runs from the conserved cysteine through the conserved F or W. Fields, in order: D gene, V gene, clone size, J gene, CDR3 protein, CDR3 DNA. The D gene is left open where the match is weak. The size of a clone is reported for some rows only, either as once, few or many, or as a class for expanded clones.

d_call: TRBD1
v_call: TRBV7-2
clone_size: NA
j_call: TRBJ2-7
cdr3_aa: CASSQIGTAYYEQYF
cdr3_nt: TGTGCCAGCAGCCAAATCGGGACAGCCTACTACGAGCAGTACTTC

d_call: TRBD2
v_call: TRBV7-6
clone_size: NA
j_call: TRBJ2-1
cdr3_aa: CASTPRVQASGSSEQFF
cdr3_nt: TGTGCCAGCACCCCACGGGTACAGGCTAGCGGGAGTAGTGAGCAGTTCTTC

d_call: TRBD1
v_call: TRBV9
clone_size: NA
j_call: TRBJ1-2
cdr3_aa: CASSATGAHGYTF
cdr3_nt: TGTGCCAGCAGCGCGACAGGGGCTCATGGCTACACCTTC

d_call: TRBD1
v_call: TRBV28
clone_size: NA
j_call: TRBJ1-4
cdr3_aa: CASSFNRGGSNEKLFF
cdr3_nt: TGTGCCAGCAGTTTTAACAGGGGGGGATCTAATGAAAAACTGTTTTTT

d_call: NA
v_call: TRBV7-6
clone_size: NA
j_call: TRBJ2-2
cdr3_aa: CASSLASSGELFF
cdr3_nt: TGTGCCAGCAGCTTAGCGTCGTCCGGGGAGCTGTTTTTT

d_call: TRBD1
v_call: TRBV7-3
clone_size: NA
j_call: TRBJ2-5
cdr3_aa: CASSRDREETQYF
cdr3_nt: TGTGCCAGCAGCCGGGACAGGGAAGAGACCCAGTACTTC

d_call: NA
v_call: TRBV14
clone_size: once
j_call: TRBJ2-1
cdr3_aa: CASSLPLAGESYNEQFF
cdr3_nt: TGTGCCAGCAGCCTCCCTCTGGCCGGGGAGTCCTACAATGAGCAGTTCTTC

d_call: TRBD1
v_call: TRBV29-1
clone_size: NA
j_call: TRBJ2-7
cdr3_aa: CSVQKDRGGYEQYF
cdr3_nt: TGCAGCGTACAAAAGGACAGGGGAGGCTACGAGCAGTACTTC

d_call: TRBD2
v_call: TRBV9
clone_size: NA
j_call: TRBJ2-1
cdr3_aa: CASSGRASGAYDNEQFF
cdr3_nt: TGTGCCAGCAGCGGGCGGGCTAGCGGGGCTTACGACAATGAGCAGTTCTTC

d_call: TRBD2
v_call: TRBV7-2
clone_size: NA
j_call: TRBJ2-1
cdr3_aa: CASSPRGGGSNYNEQFF
cdr3_nt: TGTGCCAGCAGCCCTAGGGGCGGCGGGAGTAACTACAATGAGCAGTTCTTC

d_call: NA
v_call: TRBV27
clone_size: NA
j_call: TRBJ2-1
cdr3_aa: CASSASGVSYNEQFF
cdr3_nt: TGTGCCAGCAGTGCCTCGGGAGTATCCTACAATGAGCAGTTCTTC

d_call: NA
v_call: TRBV4-1
clone_size: NA
j_call: TRBJ2-7
cdr3_aa: CASSLTAGLTYEQYF
cdr3_nt: TGCGCCAGCAGCCTGACGGCGGGCCTTACCTACGAGCAGTACTTC

d_call: NA
v_call: TRBV6-1
clone_size: NA
j_call: TRBJ1-3
cdr3_aa: CASSELRFSGNTIYF
cdr3_nt: TGTGCCAGCAGTGAATTGAGGTTCTCTGGAAACACCATATATTTT

d_call: NA
v_call: TRBV27
clone_size: few
j_call: TRBJ1-2
cdr3_aa: CASRSGGSTYGYTF
cdr3_nt: TGTGCCAGCAGGTCCGGAGGGTCGACCTATGGCTACACCTTC

d_call: TRBD1
v_call: TRBV4-2
clone_size: NA
j_call: TRBJ1-2
cdr3_aa: CASSSQGEPYGYTF
cdr3_nt: TGTGCCAGCAGCTCGCAGGGGGAGCCATATGGCTACACCTTC

d_call: NA
v_call: TRBV5-8
clone_size: NA
j_call: TRBJ2-5
cdr3_aa: CAQGLETQYF
cdr3_nt: TGTGCGCAGGGGTTGGAGACCCAGTACTTC

d_call: NA
v_call: TRBV7-9
clone_size: NA
j_call: TRBJ1-2
cdr3_aa: CASTREPYYGYTF
cdr3_nt: TGTGCCAGCACCCGGGAACCCTACTATGGCTACACCTTC

d_call: TRBD1
v_call: TRBV12-3/TRBV12-4
clone_size: NA
j_call: TRBJ1-5
cdr3_aa: CASSRTGDQPQHF
cdr3_nt: TGTGCCAGCAGTCGAACAGGGGATCAGCCCCAGCATTTT

d_call: TRBD1
v_call: TRBV28
clone_size: NA
j_call: TRBJ1-2
cdr3_aa: CASSSHRGILRGYTF
cdr3_nt: TGTGCCAGCAGTTCCCACAGGGGGATACTACGTGGCTACACCTTC

d_call: TRBD1
v_call: TRBV20-1
clone_size: NA
j_call: TRBJ1-2
cdr3_aa: CSISEGAGYTF
cdr3_nt: TGCAGTATTTCTGAGGGGGCTGGCTACACCTTC

d_call: TRBD1
v_call: TRBV18
clone_size: NA
j_call: TRBJ2-1
cdr3_aa: CASSPGDRASPRGPEQFF
cdr3_nt: TGTGCCAGCTCCCCCGGGGACAGGGCATCCCCTCGTGGCCCTGAGCAGTTCTTC

d_call: NA
v_call: TRBV7-9
clone_size: NA
j_call: TRBJ2-7
cdr3_aa: CASSLGLAYEQYF
cdr3_nt: TGTGCCAGCAGCCTAGGACTTGCCTACGAGCAGTACTTC

d_call: TRBD2
v_call: TRBV5-4
clone_size: few
j_call: TRBJ2-1
cdr3_aa: CASSTRTSGAYNEQFF
cdr3_nt: TGTGCCAGCAGCACACGGACTAGCGGGGCGTACAATGAGCAGTTCTTC

d_call: NA
v_call: TRBV28
clone_size: NA
j_call: TRBJ1-2
cdr3_aa: CASSLWASNYGYTF
cdr3_nt: TGTGCCAGCAGTTTATGGGCCTCTAACTATGGCTACACCTTC

d_call: NA
v_call: TRBV29-1
clone_size: NA
j_call: TRBJ2-1
cdr3_aa: CSVDRNHNEQFF
cdr3_nt: TGCAGCGTCGACAGGAATCACAATGAGCAGTTCTTC

d_call: TRBD1
v_call: TRBV7-9
clone_size: few
j_call: TRBJ2-2
cdr3_aa: CASSLQGAAGELFF
cdr3_nt: TGTGCCAGCAGCTTACAGGGGGCCGCCGGGGAGCTGTTTTTT

d_call: TRBD1
v_call: TRBV4-3
clone_size: once
j_call: TRBJ1-4
cdr3_aa: CASSQDGTGGYYEKLFF
cdr3_nt: TGCGCCAGCAGCCAAGATGGGACAGGGGGGTACTATGAAAAACTGTTTTTT

d_call: TRBD1
v_call: TRBV6-5
clone_size: few
j_call: TRBJ2-7
cdr3_aa: CASSTGRDRVGEQYF
cdr3_nt: TGTGCCAGCAGCACGGGTCGGGACAGGGTGGGCGAGCAGTACTTC

d_call: TRBD2
v_call: TRBV27
clone_size: NA
j_call: TRBJ2-3
cdr3_aa: CASSKLAGGRDTQYF
cdr3_nt: TGTGCCAGCAGTAAACTAGCGGGAGGGCGCGATACGCAGTATTTT

d_call: NA
v_call: TRBV7-9
clone_size: NA
j_call: TRBJ1-5
cdr3_aa: CASSLGSSQPQHF
cdr3_nt: TGTGCCAGCAGCTTGGGTTCTAGTCAGCCCCAGCATTTT

d_call: NA
v_call: TRBV11-2
clone_size: few
j_call: TRBJ2-5
cdr3_aa: CASSLVTGPETQYF
cdr3_nt: TGTGCCAGCAGCTTAGTTACAGGGCCGGAGACCCAGTACTTC

d_call: NA
v_call: TRBV10-1
clone_size: NA
j_call: TRBJ2-2
cdr3_aa: CASQGRRNTGELFF
cdr3_nt: TGCGCCAGCCAGGGGAGAAGGAACACCGGGGAGCTGTTTTTT

d_call: TRBD1
v_call: TRBV7-2
clone_size: NA
j_call: TRBJ1-5
cdr3_aa: CASSLSRGRDQPQHF
cdr3_nt: TGTGCCAGCAGCTTAAGCAGGGGGCGAGATCAGCCCCAGCATTTT

d_call: NA
v_call: TRBV19
clone_size: NA
j_call: TRBJ1-1
cdr3_aa: CASKQGNTEAFF
cdr3_nt: TGTGCCAGTAAACAGGGAAACACTGAAGCTTTCTTT

d_call: NA
v_call: TRBV18
clone_size: few
j_call: TRBJ1-5
cdr3_aa: CASSPAGAGNQPQHF
cdr3_nt: TGTGCCAGCTCACCAGCAGGGGCGGGCAATCAGCCCCAGCATTTT

d_call: TRBD1
v_call: TRBV10-3
clone_size: NA
j_call: TRBJ1-5
cdr3_aa: CAISPGTAGNQPQHF
cdr3_nt: TGTGCCATCAGTCCCGGGACAGCTGGAAATCAGCCCCAGCATTTT

d_call: NA
v_call: TRBV12-3/TRBV12-4
clone_size: NA
j_call: TRBJ2-1
cdr3_aa: CASRIGLGNEQFF
cdr3_nt: TGTGCCAGCAGAATTGGCCTAGGCAATGAGCAGTTCTTC

d_call: NA
v_call: TRBV30
clone_size: NA
j_call: TRBJ2-1
cdr3_aa: CAWSVRRNEQFF
cdr3_nt: TGTGCCTGGAGTGTACGGAGGAATGAGCAGTTCTTC